The 28 T cell receptor beta chains listed next were all sequenced from one sample in a study of T cells in Graves' hyperthyroidism and ophthalmopathy. RNA transcripts provided the source from which TCR beta CDR3 regions were amplified. Using the HTBI primer set, a first-round RT-PCR was run on the TCR CDR3. Each CDR3 protein gets one entry after TCRdb re-called the multiplex PCR reads with MiXCR. Of about 560,000 distinct CDR3 sequences in the sample, 15% to 20% were seen once. The sequenced material came from blood. These receptors came from a woman between 18 and 29 years old with Graves' hyperthyroidism.

This clonotype showed up many times. The chain couples TRBV2 to TRBJ2-7, with TRBD2 identical over 7 bases. The germline V gene has CDR1 SNHLY and CDR2 FYNNEI. CDR3 length equals 13 residues. V was clipped by 6 bases and J by 6 bases; unmatched bases: 8. CDR3 amino acids: CASRREPLGEQYF. CDR3 coding DNA: TGTGCCAGCAGGCGGGAGCCCCTCGGCGAGCAGTACTTC.

This clonotype came up many times. The rearrangement joins TRBV5-1 to TRBJ2-1; 9 bases line up with TRBD2. Germline CDR1 SGHRS, CDR2 YFSETQ. The CDR3 extends over 15 amino acids. With V trimmed by 4 bases and J by 7 bases, 9 bases remained unmatched. The CDR3 loop is CASSRGLASWNEQFF. The CDR3 DNA follows: TGCGCCAGCAGCCGGGGACTAGCCTCTTGGAATGAGCAGTTCTTC.

This chain connects TRBV9 to TRBJ2-6; 7 nucleotides align to TRBD1. CDR1 and CDR2 (germline): SGDLS, YYNGEE. The CDR3 is made up of 14 amino acids. J lost 4 bases, V lost 7 bases, and 5 bases had no gene match. This CDR3 reads CASLGQEGANVLTF. The CDR3 DNA sequence: TGTGCCAGCCTAGGACAGGAGGGGGCCAACGTCCTGACTTTC.

This clonotype was seen ten or more times. The CDR3 nucleotides read TGCAGTGCTACACTAGCTGGGCCAGGGGCCGAGCAGTACTTC. Protein: CSATLAGPGAEQYF. The chain is built from TRBV20-1 and TRBJ2-7; D possibly uses TRBD1 or TRBD2 (6 bases each). The V and J ends lost 4 bases and 6 bases respectively, with 19 bases between them. In germline, CDR1 is DFQATT, CDR2 SNEGSKA (reference sequence). The CDR3 runs to 14 residues.

This clonotype was seen repeatedly, ten times or more. The chain recombines TRBV3-1 with TRBJ2-7; TRBD2 matches at 8 bases. With V trimmed by 0 bases and J by 6 bases, 7 bases remained unmatched. The CDR3 consists of 15 residues. Per germline, CDR1 LGHDT and CDR2 YNNKEL (reference sequence). The CDR3, as DNA: TGTGCCAGCAGCCAAGAGTTAGCGGGACTGTCCGAGCAGTACTTC. Translation: CASSQELAGLSEQYF.

This clonotype was recorded many times. V is TRBV7-6 and J is TRBJ2-1; possible D gene TRBD1, 6 bases. From germline, CDR1 is SGHVS and CDR2 FNYEAQ. Trimming stripped 5 bases from V and 1 base from J, with 9 bases between. The CDR3 extends over 14 amino acids. The chain's CDR3 is CASSAQGSYNEQFF. The CDR3 nucleotides are TGTGCCAGCAGCGCTCAGGGGTCCTACAATGAGCAGTTCTTC.

This clonotype was counted many times. The rearrangement uses TRBV30 and TRBJ1-2, with D uncertain. Trimming removed 4 bases from V and 3 bases from J, with 12 bases in between. The CDR3 is 13 residues long. Germline CDR1 reads GTSNPN; CDR2 reads SVGIG (reference sequence). CDR3 loop: CAWTAGFDYGYTF. CDR3 nucleotides: TGTGCCTGGACTGCGGGATTTGACTATGGCTACACCTTC.

This clonotype was recorded many times. The CDR3 DNA sequence: TGTGCCAGCAGCCAAAATGCAGAGTCGTACAATGAGCAGTTCTTC. Amino acids: CASSQNAESYNEQFF. The V and J genes are TRBV4-2 and TRBJ2-1, with no clear D. Germline V gives CDR1 LGHNA, CDR2 YNFKEQ. The V end lost 2 bases, the J end lost 4 bases, and 12 bases lay between the germline ends. The CDR3 length is 15 residues.

This clonotype was seen only a few times. The chain carries TRBV29-1 and TRBJ2-1; 10 bases match TRBD2. This CDR3 has 14 residues. The trim removed 8 bases at V and 9 bases at J, leaving 13 bases unmatched. Germline V gene data show CDR1 as SQVTM and CDR2 as ANQGSEA. This chain's CDR3 is CSFSSSGRWFEQFF. Here the CDR3 DNA reads TGCAGCTTCTCCTCTAGCGGGAGATGGTTTGAGCAGTTCTTC.

This chain connects TRBV12-3 or TRBV12-4 to TRBJ1-6; D possibly corresponds to TRBD1 (5 bases). V dropped 0 bases and J dropped 7 bases, with 16 bases sitting between them. The CDR3 sequence is 17 residues long. In DNA form, the CDR3 reads TGTGCCAGCAGTTTAGCGGGGGGGGGGGAGACAAATTCACCCCTCCACTTT. This gives the protein CASSLAGGGETNSPLHF.

J is TRBJ1-1 and V is TRBV6-2 or TRBV6-3; no reliable D call. V lost 5 bases and J lost 4, with 8 bases in between. The CDR3 is 12 amino acids. Germline CDR1 is MNHEY and CDR2 is SVGEGT. CDR3 amino acids: CASSRLGTEAFF. The DNA for the CDR3 is TGTGCCAGCAGTCGACTTGGCACTGAAGCTTTCTTT.

This clonotype was detected a few times. The rearrangement joins TRBV20-1 to TRBJ2-1, with 13 bases lining up with TRBD2. CDR3 size: 15 residues. Germline V lookup: CDR1 DFQATT, CDR2 SNEGSKA (reference sequence). With 4 bases clipped from V and 7 bases from J, the junction kept 7 bases outside the gene matches. This CDR3 reads CSATRTSGRLNEQFF. CDR3 bases: TGCAGTGCTACACGGACTAGCGGGAGATTGAATGAGCAGTTCTTC.

This clonotype came up many times. The chain employs TRBV7-8 and TRBJ1-6; maybe TRBD1 (5 bases). V lost 2 bases and J 6 bases, leaving 14 bases between the germline ends. The CDR3 is made up of 16 amino acids. Germline assignment: CDR1 SGHVS and CDR2 FQNEAQ. CDR3: CASSLPGDGGNSPLHF. CDR3 DNA sequence: TGTGCCAGCAGCTTACCTGGGGACGGAGGTAATTCACCCCTCCACTTT.

Written as DNA, the CDR3 is TGTGCCAGCAACCCCGACAGGGGAAGCGGGGAGCTGTTTTTT. Translated, it gives CASNPDRGSGELFF. The genes are TRBV4-2 and TRBJ2-2; TRBD1 aligns across 8 bases. This CDR3 has 14 amino acids. The germline V gene encodes CDR1 LGHNA and CDR2 YNFKEQ. V was pared by 7 bases and J by 7 bases, with 8 bases of the junction left unmatched.

The CDR3 DNA reads TGTGCCAGTAGATATAGGTGGAGCGGTGAGCAGTTCTTC. As protein: CASRYRWSGEQFF. The chain has TRBV19 and TRBJ2-1, with D perhaps TRBD2 (5 bases). Trimming removed 6 bases at V and 9 bases at J, with 15 bases between. CDR1 and CDR2 from the germline V gene are LNHDA and SQIVND (reference sequence). The CDR3 extends over 13 amino acids.

The chain joins TRBV4-3 to TRBJ1-3, with 8 positions matching TRBD1. V gave up 0 bases and J gave up 0 bases; unmatched junction bases: 10. Germline V lookup: CDR1 LGHNA, CDR2 YSLEER. The CDR3 consists of 19 residues. The CDR3 protein is CASSQDPPGQGFSGNTIYF. The CDR3 DNA sequence: TGCGCCAGCAGCCAAGATCCGCCCGGACAGGGCTTCTCTGGAAACACCATATATTTT.

The table lists this clonotype with a few counts. The chain uses TRBV5-1 and TRBJ2-7, with 10 bases fitting TRBD2. This CDR3 contains 16 residues. The V gene's germline CDR1 is SGHRS and CDR2 YFSETQ. Trimming at V came to 0 bases and at J to 2 bases, leaving 5 bases not matched to a gene. The CDR3 sequence is CASSLAQREGPYEQYF. DNA for the CDR3: TGCGCCAGCAGCTTGGCCCAGCGGGAGGGCCCCTACGAGCAGTACTTC.

This clonotype was detected ten times or more. This chain connects TRBV5-5 to TRBJ2-7; 7 bases line up with TRBD1. Germline V gives CDR1 SGHKS, CDR2 YYEKEE (reference sequence). V shed 7 bases, J shed 7 bases, and the junction held 5 bases outside the gene matches. The CDR3 consists of 11 residues. This CDR3 reads CASARGKEQYF. The CDR3 DNA is TGTGCCAGCGCCAGGGGGAAAGAGCAGTACTTC.

This clonotype was picked up many times. The chain recombines TRBV2 with TRBJ2-7; D gene unclear. V lost 3 bases and J lost 2, with 14 bases in between. CDR3 size: 15 residues. Looked up from germline, CDR1 is SNHLY and CDR2 is FYNNEI. DNA for the CDR3: TGTGCCAGCAGTGAGAGACATCAGGCTGCCTACGAGCAGTACTTC. Its translation: CASSERHQAAYEQYF.

This clonotype was counted between two and nine times. The chain is built from TRBV19 and TRBJ2-6; the match to TRBD1 covers 9 bases. The CDR3 spans 17 residues. CDR1 LNHDA and CDR2 SQIVND come from the germline V gene (reference sequence). The ends lost 7 bases at V and 4 bases at J; junction bases unmatched: 11. The CDR3 sequence: CASNYGTGQSGANVLTF. Here the CDR3 DNA reads TGTGCCAGTAATTACGGGACAGGGCAGAGCGGGGCCAACGTCCTGACTTTC.

This clonotype was observed at least ten times. This rearrangement joins TRBV30 to TRBJ2-7, with D possibly being TRBD2 (7 bases). This CDR3 contains 16 residues. Per germline, CDR1 GTSNPN and CDR2 SVGIG (reference sequence). Trimming stripped 4 bases from V and 1 base from J, with 20 bases between. This CDR3 is CAWTSGRGHRSYEQYF. The CDR3 coding sequence is TGTGCCTGGACCTCCGGGCGGGGGCACCGGTCCTACGAGCAGTACTTC. The entire variable domain, with the rest obtained from reference TRBV30 and TRBJ2-7, is as follows: SQTIHQWPATLVQPVGSPLSLECTVEGTSNPNLYWYRQAAGRGLQLLFYSVGIGQISSEVPQNLSASRPQDRQFILSSKKLLLSDSGFYLCAWTSGRGHRSYEQYFGPGTRLTVT.

The chain links TRBV12-3 or TRBV12-4 to TRBJ1-3, with D possibly TRBD1 on 6 matching bases. Trimming removed 6 bases at V and 10 bases at J, with 16 bases between. The CDR3 has 13 amino acids. The CDR3 DNA reads as TGTGCCAGCAGCCTAAGGGGGGAAATTACCATATATTTT. Residues: CASSLRGEITIYF.

J is TRBJ2-6 and V is TRBV7-9; 11 bases are shared with TRBD1. The CDR3 is 18 residues long. In germline, CDR1 is SEHNR, CDR2 FQNEAQ (reference sequence). J gave up 4 bases and V 5 bases, and 10 bases lay outside the gene matches. The CDR3 reads CASSRGQGAWAGANVLTF. For the CDR3, the DNA is TGTGCCAGCAGCCGTGGACAGGGGGCATGGGCAGGGGCCAACGTCCTGACTTTC.

Ten or more counts support this clonotype. This sequence joins TRBV2 and TRBJ2-1, with 7 bases aligning to TRBD2. The length of the CDR3 is 15 residues. Unmatched junction bases numbered 7, after V lost 8 bases and J lost 0 bases. Per germline, CDR1 SNHLY and CDR2 FYNNEI. Here the CDR3 DNA reads TGTGCCAGCGGTCTTGGGGAGGGCTCCTACAATGAGCAGTTCTTC. Translating it yields CASGLGEGSYNEQFF.

CDR3 bases: TGCGCCAGCAGCCAGGGACTAGCGGGCTGGGAGCAGTACTTC. This gives the protein CASSQGLAGWEQYF. The chain carries TRBV4-3 and TRBJ2-7; 12 bases agree with TRBD2. The germline V gene has CDR1 LGHNA and CDR2 YSLEER. The CDR3 runs to 14 residues. Trimming took 3 bases from V and 7 from J; bases not matched to a gene: 4.

The chain joins TRBV28 to TRBJ2-5; D might be TRBD1 (6 bases). Per germline, CDR1 MDHEN and CDR2 SYDVKM. The CDR3 totals 15 residues. With 6 bases removed from V and 1 base from J, the gap between germline ends came to 15 bases. CDR3 in amino acids: CASSLLLGGQETQYF. The CDR3 DNA is TGTGCCAGCAGCCTACTTTTAGGGGGCCAAGAGACCCAGTACTTC.

This clonotype was seen ten or more times. The chain uses TRBV2 and TRBJ2-5; weak D call: TRBD2 (5 bases). This CDR3 spans 15 amino acids. V was trimmed by 4 bases and J by 0 bases, leaving 12 bases between them. CDR1 is SNHLY and CDR2 is FYNNEI in the germline V gene. The CDR3 here is CASSGASKYQETQYF. Written as DNA, the CDR3 is TGTGCCAGCAGTGGGGCTAGCAAGTACCAAGAGACCCAGTACTTC.

Ten or more counts support this clonotype. The chain recombines TRBV27 with TRBJ2-5; 8 nucleotides align to TRBD1. CDR3 size: 15 residues. The V gene's germline CDR1 is MNHEY and CDR2 SMNVEV (reference sequence). V lost 3 bases and J lost 3; bases outside the gene matches: 6. CDR3 in DNA: TGTGCCAGCAGTTTCGCAGGGGGCGTCGAAGAGACCCAGTACTTC. The encoded protein is CASSFAGGVEETQYF.